Following are 19 T cell receptor beta chains from one sample sequenced in a study of Ad26.COV2.S vaccination and SARS-CoV-2 variants. Treatment meaning: some 19 received Ad26.COV2.S at low or high dose, single or two shots; roughly five received placebo; per-sample allocation not given. The investigators took samples on day 63 after the first vaccine or placebo injection. The table came from immunoSEQ multiplex PCR; TCRdb's copy has only in-frame clones and leaves some out. The table has 410,000 or so clones, 80% to 95% seen once. The sequenced sample was peripheral blood, obtained in a trial of Ad26.COV2.S vaccine versus placebo. These receptors came from a person aged 18-60 years who received the Ad26.COV2.S COVID-19 vaccine or a placebo.

This clone has a single count. The chain combines TRBV6-2 or TRBV6-3 with TRBJ2-1, with 9 bases lining up with TRBD2. Germline values: CDR1 MNHEY, CDR2 SVGEGT. CDR3 length: 15 residues. V lost 5 bases and J lost 3; bases outside the gene matches: 5. The CDR3 coding sequence is TGTGCCAGCAGTCGGGCTAGCGGGGTCTACAATGAGCAGTTCTTC. Its translation is CASSRASGVYNEQFF.

V gene TRBV2 combines with J gene TRBJ1-5; D remains ambiguous. The germline V gene encodes CDR1 SNHLY and CDR2 FYNNEI. V was cut by 6 bases and J by 7 bases, with 19 bases left in between. This CDR3 is 15 amino acids long. The DNA for the CDR3 is TGTGCCAGCAGCGCTCAAGCCCTCCCCGACCAGCCCCAGCATTTT. As protein: CASSAQALPDQPQHF.

Here the CDR3 DNA reads TGCAGCGTTGGAGGGCAGGGATCGCTCAACACTGAAGCTTTCTTT. This gives the protein CSVGGQGSLNTEAFF. V is TRBV29-1 and J is TRBJ1-1; D might be TRBD1 (5 bases). V was clipped by 4 bases and J by 2 bases, with 17 bases between them. The germline V gene encodes CDR1 SQVTM and CDR2 ANQGSEA. The CDR3 length is 15 residues.

V usage is TRBV9 and J usage is TRBJ2-2; TRBD2 is a possible D gene (5 bases). CDR1 is SGDLS, CDR2 YYNGEE, per germline. The V gene lost 2 bases and the J gene lost 7 bases, with 12 bases spanning the gap. This CDR3 has 14 residues. The chain's CDR3 is CASSVHGGVGELFF. In DNA form, the CDR3 reads TGTGCCAGCAGCGTCCACGGAGGAGTCGGGGAGCTGTTTTTT.

The chain links TRBV6-2 or TRBV6-3 to TRBJ2-7, with D possibly matching TRBD1 (5 bases). Germline V gives CDR1 MNHEY, CDR2 SVGEGT. The V and J ends lost 5 bases and 2 bases respectively, with 7 bases between them. The CDR3 loop spans 12 amino acids. CDR3 in DNA: TGTGCCAGCAGTAAGGGGACCTACGAGCAGTACTTC. Protein: CASSKGTYEQYF.

The rearrangement joins TRBV18 to TRBJ1-3; perhaps TRBD1 as D (5 bases). With 2 bases removed from V and 4 bases from J, the gap between germline ends came to 15 bases. CDR3 length: 16 amino acids. Germline CDR1 is KGHSH and CDR2 is LQKENI. In nucleotides, the CDR3 is TGTGCCAGCTCACCAGCCCCGGGACTAGTCGGAAACACCATATATTTT. This sequence encodes CASSPAPGLVGNTIYF.

The chain links TRBV2 to TRBJ2-5; TRBD2 matches 13 bases. The CDR3 is 15 residues long. Germline V gene sequence: CDR1 SNHLY, CDR2 FYNNEI. Trimming at V came to 7 bases and at J to 5 bases, leaving 7 bases not matched to a gene. The CDR3 DNA follows: TGTGCCAGCATCCGGACTAGCGGGGGAGGTGAGACCCAGTACTTC. Translation gives CASIRTSGGGETQYF.

In its sample, this clone was seen once. The chain combines TRBV7-2 with TRBJ2-2; TRBD1 is a possible D gene (6 bases). The CDR3 has 14 amino acids. The V gene lost 1 base and the J gene lost 5 bases, with 8 bases spanning the gap. Per the germline V gene, CDR1 is SGHTA and CDR2 is FQGNSA. CDR3 loop: CASSLDTGTGELFF. The CDR3 nucleotides are TGTGCCAGCAGCTTAGATACAGGGACCGGGGAGCTGTTTTTT.

The chain couples TRBV19 to TRBJ2-1; D possibly uses TRBD1 or TRBD2 (6 bases each). From germline, CDR1 is LNHDA and CDR2 SQIVND (reference sequence). Between the trimmed V and J ends, which lost 3 bases and 3 bases, there was a span of 27 bases. CDR3 length: 20 amino acids. CDR3 sequence reads: CASSISSGGRVRKFYNEQFF. The CDR3 bases are TGTGCCAGTAGTATTAGTAGTGGGGGGCGAGTGCGAAAGTTCTACAATGAGCAGTTCTTC.

This clone was counted once. The chain combines TRBV18 with TRBJ1-6; D is undetermined. CDR3 length: 13 amino acids. The V gene lost 5 bases and the J gene lost 8 bases, with 10 bases spanning the gap. CDR1 is KGHSH, CDR2 LQKENI, per germline. The CDR3 here is CASSSSIDSPLHF. Here the CDR3 DNA reads TGTGCCAGCTCATCATCAATTGATTCACCCCTCCACTTT.

The V call is TRBV19, the J call TRBJ2-6; D is uncertain. CDR3 size: 15 residues. CDR1 LNHDA and CDR2 SQIVND come from the germline V gene (reference sequence). Trimming took off 3 bases at V and 2 bases at J, with 8 bases between the two ends. The CDR3 sequence: CASSMSQTGANVLTF. The CDR3 DNA is TGTGCCAGTAGTATGAGTCAAACTGGGGCCAACGTCCTGACTTTC.

V usage is TRBV7-9 and J usage is TRBJ1-1; D remains ambiguous. V shed 5 bases and J shed 1 base, with 14 bases lying between them. The CDR3 totals 15 residues. From germline, CDR1 is SEHNR and CDR2 FQNEAQ (reference sequence). CDR3: CASSPESFWNTEAFF. The CDR3 DNA reads TGTGCCAGCAGCCCCGAGAGTTTTTGGAACACTGAAGCTTTCTTT.

Many counts were recorded for this clone. This sequence joins TRBV9 and TRBJ1-6; D ambiguous. This CDR3 is built from 16 residues. V was clipped by 3 bases and J by 0 bases, with 10 bases between them. Germline CDR1 and CDR2: SGDLS and YYNGEE. CDR3 sequence reads: CASSGGRRSYNSPLHF. The CDR3 nucleotides read TGTGCCAGCAGCGGGGGTAGACGCTCCTATAATTCACCCCTCCACTTT. Combining the CDR3 with reference TRBV9 and TRBJ1-6 gives the whole variable domain DSGVTQTPKHLITATGQRVTLRCSPRSGDLSVYWYQQSLDQGLQFLIQYYNGEERAKGNILERFSAQQFPDLHSELNLSSLELGDSALYFCASSGGRRSYNSPLHFGNGTRLTVT.

Only one count was recorded for this clone. V gene TRBV20-1 combines with J gene TRBJ2-7; no reliable D call. Trimming removed 1 base at V and 6 bases at J, with 7 bases between. Germline loops: CDR1 DFQATT, CDR2 SNEGSKA (reference sequence). The CDR3 runs 11 residues. This chain's CDR3 is CSARVASEQYF. CDR3 DNA sequence: TGCAGTGCTAGAGTTGCTTCCGAGCAGTACTTC.

CDR3 sequence: CASSLAPTDTQYF. The CDR3 DNA follows: TGTGCCAGCAGCTTAGCCCCGACAGATACGCAGTATTTT. This chain connects TRBV11-2 to TRBJ2-3; D unresolved. This CDR3 has 13 amino acids. The ends were cut back, 1 base at V and 3 bases at J, with 5 bases in the middle. Germline lookup yields CDR1 SGHAT and CDR2 FQNNGV.

The J gene is TRBJ2-7, the V gene TRBV4-3, with TRBD1 identical over 7 bases. Per the germline V gene, CDR1 is LGHNA and CDR2 is YSLEER. This CDR3 is built from 15 residues. V lost 1 base to trimming and J lost 3 bases; unmatched junction nucleotides: 6. CDR3 sequence: CASSQGDSTDYEQYF. In DNA form, the CDR3 reads TGCGCCAGCAGCCAAGGGGACAGTACGGACTACGAGCAGTACTTC.

The chain carries TRBV2 and TRBJ1-4; D is ambiguous. The CDR3 totals 12 residues. Germline CDR1 and CDR2: SNHLY and FYNNEI. V was pared by 1 base and J by 6 bases, with 3 bases between. In DNA form, the CDR3 reads TGTGCCAGCAGTGAAGTTGATGAAAAACTGTTTTTT. Encoded protein: CASSEVDEKLFF.

The J gene is TRBJ1-2, the V gene TRBV14; D gene uncertain. The V and J ends lost 1 base and 4 bases respectively, with 7 bases between them. CDR1 is SGHDN and CDR2 is FVKESK in the germline V gene. This CDR3 contains 13 residues. The CDR3 loop reads CASSQAESYGYTF. In nucleotides, the CDR3 is TGTGCCAGCAGCCAAGCGGAGTCCTATGGCTACACCTTC.

This clone was found once. The V and J genes are TRBV11-2 and TRBJ2-3; D is possibly TRBD2 (6 bases). CDR3 size: 16 residues. Deletions cut 1 base from V and 2 bases from J, with 13 bases between. Germline lookup yields CDR1 SGHAT and CDR2 FQNNGV. Written as DNA, the CDR3 is TGTGCCAGCAGCTTAGGGCGGGACTCATACACAGATACGCAGTATTTT. This translates into CASSLGRDSYTDTQYF. Full variable domain (rest looked up from reference TRBV11-2 and TRBJ2-3): EAGVAQSPRYKIIEKRQSVAFWCNPISGHATLYWYQQILGQGPKLLIQFQNNGVVDDSQLPKDRFSAERLKGVDSTLKIQPAKLEDSAVYLCASSLGRDSYTDTQYFGPGTRLTVL.